These 21 T cell receptor beta chains share one sample of origin, sequenced in a study of CD4 and CD8 cells across lung adenocarcinoma regions listed by TCRdb under 2018. Library construction relied on PCR. Reads for this sample came from a HiSeq X Ten. In-frame beta chains were kept once TCRdb had trimmed the public reads at Q25 with fastp and called clones with MiXCR. Rows with one shared CDR3 protein collapse into an entry with the most common genes and DNA. The sample records thousands of distinct CDR3 sequences, 50% to 60% of which are singletons. The top ten hold about 16% of the sample. The sequencing sample was made of CD4+ T cells from the center of a lung tumor. According to the study, the label for this sample's cell subset or site signals: tumor center region. All receptors come from a male donor with lung adenocarcinoma. The CD4 and CD8 labels of this study may be unreliable.

The J gene is TRBJ1-5, the V gene TRBV4-1; no definite D call. The CDR3 covers 15 residues. Germline CDR1 is MGHRA and CDR2 is YSYEKL. V was cut by 3 bases and J by 5 bases, with 14 bases left in between. In nucleotides, the CDR3 is TGCGCCAGCAGCCAGGGTAGGCAGATAGATCAGCCCCAGCATTTT. Residues: CASSQGRQIDQPQHF.

The chain employs TRBV7-3 and TRBJ2-5; TRBD1 is a possible D gene (5 bases). This CDR3 has 13 amino acids. Germline V gene lookup returns CDR1 SGHTA and CDR2 FQGTGA. Trimming shortened V by 1 base and J by 7 bases, and 10 bases separated the two germline ends. The CDR3 reads CASSLNSQGTQYF. In DNA form, the CDR3 reads TGTGCCAGCAGCTTAAACTCGCAGGGGACCCAGTACTTC. Combining the CDR3 with reference TRBV7-3 and TRBJ2-5 gives the whole variable domain GAGVSQTPSNKVTEKGKYVELRCDPISGHTALYWYRQSLGQGPEFLIYFQGTGAADDSGLPNDRFFAVRPEGSVSTLKIQRTERGDSAVYLCASSLNSQGTQYFGPGTRLLVL.

This clonotype is medium-sized within its sample. The V gene is TRBV6-1, the J gene TRBJ2-1; tentatively, D is TRBD2 (6 bases). The better agreement between TRBJ2-7 and the DNA end casts doubt on the J call. In germline, CDR1 is MNHNS, CDR2 SASEGT. The CDR3 runs 12 residues. The CDR3 protein is CASSEIGREQYF. CDR3 coding DNA: TGTGCCAGCAGTGAAATCGGGAGAGAGCAGTACTTC.

This clonotype showed up just a few times. The chain links TRBV6-1 to TRBJ2-5; D is uncertain. The assigned J gene may be wrong: the sequence end matches TRBJ2-7 better. Germline CDR1 reads MNHNS; CDR2 reads SASEGT. The CDR3 extends over 14 amino acids. CDR3 DNA: TGTGCCAGCAGTGTGGGAATGGCCATCTACGAGCAGTACTTC. Its translation is CASSVGMAIYEQYF.

This rearrangement joins TRBV7-6 to TRBJ2-1; the match to TRBD2 covers 7 bases. The CDR3 length is 14 residues. V trimming: 5 bases; J trimming: 3 bases; junction bases outside the gene matches: 4. Germline CDR1 and CDR2: SGHVS and FNYEAQ. CDR3 region: CASSPSGNYNEQFF. The CDR3 DNA follows: TGTGCCAGCAGCCCGAGCGGGAACTACAATGAGCAGTTCTTC.

A remark on this clonotype: The junction does not match germline at one end; this may be a read error. The DNA of the CDR3 is TGTGCCAGCAGTGAACAGAGGGGGCTTTCCTTC. Encoded protein: CASSEQRGLSF. The chain links TRBV6-1 to TRBJ1-2, with 7 nucleotides matching TRBD1. Germline CDR1 and CDR2: MNHNS and SASEGT. CDR3 length: 11 amino acids.

In this sample, this clonotype turned up once. The chain combines TRBV10-3 with TRBJ2-4; D unclear. This CDR3 spans 13 amino acids. The germline V gene has CDR1 ENHRY and CDR2 SYGVKD. V shed 11 bases and J shed 13 bases, with 24 bases lying between them. CDR3 sequence: CAALPGPQVTQYF. DNA for the CDR3: TGTGCCGCCTTACCGGGCCCCCAAGTTACCCAGTACTTC.

The genes are TRBV12-3 or TRBV12-4 and TRBJ1-1; D is undetermined. This CDR3 is 13 amino acids long. Trimming took 2 bases from V and 7 from J, leaving 11 bases between them. DNA of the CDR3: TGTGCCAGCAGTTTACGGTCGGCTCGTGAAGCTTTCTTT. Protein sequence: CASSLRSAREAFF.

The J gene is TRBJ2-1, the V gene TRBV25-1, with 8 bases fitting TRBD2. The closer fit of TRBJ2-7 to the DNA end suggests the J call may be wrong. The CDR3 runs to 18 residues. CDR1 and CDR2 from the germline V gene are MGHDK and SYGVNS. DNA for the CDR3: TGTGCCAGCAGTGAATCGGGCCGGGGGGGCCGTGACGAAGAGACGCAGTACTTC. Protein: CASSESGRGGRDEETQYF.

This chain links TRBV14 with TRBJ2-1; tentative D call: TRBD2 (5 bases). The CDR3 sequence is 12 residues long. CDR1 and CDR2 (germline): SGHDN, FVKESK. With 5 bases removed from V and 9 bases from J, the gap between germline ends came to 11 bases. CDR3 in DNA: TGTGCCAGCAGCGGGAGAGTGGGTGAGCAGTTCTTC. It codes for CASSGRVGEQFF.

This clonotype is classed as medium-sized (0.01 to 0.1%). The chain recombines TRBV6-1 with TRBJ1-5; the match to TRBD1 covers 7 bases. Trimming took 5 bases from V and 4 from J; bases not matched to a gene: 5. The germline gives CDR1 MNHNS, CDR2 SASEGT. CDR3 length: 14 amino acids. The chain's CDR3 is CASSKQGWNQPQHF. CDR3 sequence (DNA): TGTGCCAGCAGTAAACAGGGGTGGAATCAGCCCCAGCATTTT.

To note about this clonotype: Sequence at one end of the junction differs from germline and may be a read error. The chain uses TRBV7-2 and TRBJ2-1, with 9 bases lining up with TRBD2. The CDR3 runs to 17 residues. From germline, CDR1 is SGHTA and CDR2 FQGNSA. The CDR3 nucleotides read TGTGCCAGCAGCGTGGGGCGCGGGGGGGGCGACATGGATACCCAGTATTTC. Residues: CASSVGRGGGDMDTQYF.

In its sample, this clonotype ranks as medium-sized. The genes are TRBV27 and TRBJ2-3, with D unresolved. The germline gives CDR1 MNHEY, CDR2 SMNVEV (reference sequence). This CDR3 region has 13 residues. Trimming left V 2 bases short and J 2 bases short, with 5 bases between. The CDR3 nucleotides are TGTGCCAGCAGTTTAGCCCACACAGATACGCAGTATTTT. Protein sequence: CASSLAHTDTQYF.

This clonotype rates as large. J is TRBJ2-3 and V is TRBV10-3; D not certain. V was cut by 11 bases and J by 8 bases, with 20 bases left in between. Germline CDR1 and CDR2: ENHRY and SYGVKD. This CDR3 comprises 13 residues. CDR3 coding DNA: TGTGCCGCCTTACCGGGCCCCGGATTTACGCAGTATTTT. Amino acids: CAALPGPGFTQYF.

V is TRBV4-1 and J is TRBJ1-3; possible D gene TRBD1, 5 bases. Germline CDR1 reads MGHRA; CDR2 reads YSYEKL. The CDR3 consists of 14 residues. Trimming shortened V by 3 bases and J by 7 bases, and 13 bases separated the two germline ends. CDR3 loop: CASSQADWGNTIYF. The CDR3 region has the DNA TGCGCCAGCAGCCAGGCAGACTGGGGGAACACCATATATTTT.

This clonotype was recorded only once. V usage is TRBV11-3 and J usage is TRBJ2-5; 9 nucleotides agree with TRBD1. Germline values: CDR1 SGHNT, CDR2 YENEEA. J gave up 5 bases and V 3 bases, and 4 bases lay outside the gene matches. This CDR3 spans 14 amino acids. The CDR3 DNA sequence: TGTGCCAGCAGCTTGGGACAGGGAGGGGAGACCCAGTACTTC. Translated, it gives CASSLGQGGETQYF. Combining the CDR3 with reference TRBV11-3 and TRBJ2-5 gives the whole variable domain EAGVVQSPRYKIIEKKQPVAFWCNPISGHNTLYWYLQNLGQGPELLIRYENEEAVDDSQLPKDRFSAERLKGVDSTLKIQPAELGDSAVYLCASSLGQGGETQYFGPGTRLLVL.

V gene TRBV7-8 combines with J gene TRBJ2-5; TRBD1 might be the D (5 bases). The CDR3 runs to 13 residues. Germline CDR1 SGHVS, CDR2 FQNEAQ. The V and J ends lost 6 bases and 7 bases respectively, with 15 bases between them. The CDR3 nucleotides read TGTGCCAGCAGGCCCGACAGAAAGGGGACCCAGTACTTC. Its translation is CASRPDRKGTQYF. Complete variable domain (other parts from reference TRBV7-8 and TRBJ2-5): GAGVSQSPRYKVAKRGQDVALRCDPISGHVSLFWYQQALGQGPEFLTYFQNEAQLDKSGLPSDRFFAERPEGSVSTLKIQRTQQEDSAVYLCASRPDRKGTQYFGPGTRLLVL.

On this clonotype: Since a much larger clone is just one base distant, this may be a read error. J is TRBJ2-1 and V is TRBV27; no definite D call. The CDR3 extends over 14 amino acids. Per the germline V gene, CDR1 is MNHEY and CDR2 is SMNVEV (reference sequence). The germline V and J ends were trimmed by 3 bases and 10 bases, with 16 bases remaining between them. The CDR3 is CASSLSTAPSEQFF. The CDR3 region has the DNA TGTGCCAGCAGTTTGAGTACAGCTCCCTCCGAGCAGTTCTTC.

This clonotype is judged medium-sized. This chain links TRBV25-1 with TRBJ2-1; 11 nucleotides match TRBD2. The J call may be wrong; the DNA end is better matched by TRBJ2-7. The CDR3 has 14 amino acids. Germline V gene lookup returns CDR1 MGHDK and CDR2 SYGVNS. The CDR3 here is CASSDWLAGGEQYF. The CDR3 bases are TGTGCCAGCAGTGATTGGCTAGCGGGAGGAGAGCAGTACTTC.

The genes are TRBV6-1 and TRBJ2-4; unclear D gene. The germline V gene has CDR1 MNHNS and CDR2 SASEGT. V was pared by 2 bases and J by 0 bases, with 14 bases between. CDR3 length: 17 residues. CDR3 in DNA: TGTGCCAGCAGTGAACATCCTGCCGTTATAGCCAAAAACATTCAGTACTTC. This encodes CASSEHPAVIAKNIQYF.

Within the sample, this clonotype is medium-sized. The V call is TRBV12-3 or TRBV12-4, the J call TRBJ2-1; tentative D call: TRBD2 (5 bases). The V end was cut by 3 bases, the J end by 4 bases, with 7 bases between. CDR3 length: 13 residues. The CDR3 sequence is CASSLLAYNEQFF. As DNA, the CDR3 is TGTGCCAGCAGTTTGCTAGCTTACAATGAGCAGTTCTTC.